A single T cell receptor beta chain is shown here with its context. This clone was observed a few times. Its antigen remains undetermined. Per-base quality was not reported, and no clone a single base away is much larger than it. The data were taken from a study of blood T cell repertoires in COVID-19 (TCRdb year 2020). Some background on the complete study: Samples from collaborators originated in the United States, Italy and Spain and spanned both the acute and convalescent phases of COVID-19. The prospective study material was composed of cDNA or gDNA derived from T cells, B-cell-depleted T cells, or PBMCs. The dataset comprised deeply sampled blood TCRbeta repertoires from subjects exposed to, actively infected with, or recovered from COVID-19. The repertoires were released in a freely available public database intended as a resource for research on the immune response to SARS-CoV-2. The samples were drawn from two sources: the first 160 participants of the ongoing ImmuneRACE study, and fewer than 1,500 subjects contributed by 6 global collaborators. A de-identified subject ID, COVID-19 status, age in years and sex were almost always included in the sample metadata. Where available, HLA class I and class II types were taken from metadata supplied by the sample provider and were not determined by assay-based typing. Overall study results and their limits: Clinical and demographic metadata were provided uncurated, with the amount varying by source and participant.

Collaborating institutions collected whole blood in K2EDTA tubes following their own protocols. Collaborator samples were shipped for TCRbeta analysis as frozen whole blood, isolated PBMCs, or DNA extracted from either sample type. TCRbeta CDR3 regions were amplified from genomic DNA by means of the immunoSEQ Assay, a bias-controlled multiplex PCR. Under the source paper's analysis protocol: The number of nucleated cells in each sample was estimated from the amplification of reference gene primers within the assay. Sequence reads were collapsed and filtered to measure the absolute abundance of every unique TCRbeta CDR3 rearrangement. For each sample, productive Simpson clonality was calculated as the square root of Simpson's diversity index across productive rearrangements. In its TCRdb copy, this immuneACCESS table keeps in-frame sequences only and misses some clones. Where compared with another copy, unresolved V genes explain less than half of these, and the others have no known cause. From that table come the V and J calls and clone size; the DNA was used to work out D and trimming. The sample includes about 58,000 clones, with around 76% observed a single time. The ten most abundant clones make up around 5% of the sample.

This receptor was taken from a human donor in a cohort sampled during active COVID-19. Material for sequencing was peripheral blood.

The DNA sequence is given as TGTGCCAGCTCACCACGGCTAGCGGCCTCCTACGAGCAGTACTTC. This codes for CASSPRLAASYEQYF. The rearrangement combines TRBV18 with TRBJ2-7; 7 bases in the middle match TRBD2. Trimming accounts for 1 base at V and 0 bases at J, while the number of junction bases matched to no gene is 3. The CDR3, from cysteine to phenylalanine, totals 15 residues. Only the CDR3 region is kept as DNA, spanning 45 bases read in frame from base 1. The germline V gene sets CDR1 to KGHSH and CDR2 to LQKENI. Outside the CDR3, residues come from the reference TRBV18 and TRBJ2-7 proteins, so the full variable domain is: NAGVMQNPRHLVRRRGQEARLRCSPMKGHSHVYWYRQLPEEGLKFMVYLQKENIIDESGMPKERFSAEFPKEGPSILRIQQVVRGDSAAYFCASSPRLAASYEQYFGPGTRLTVT.